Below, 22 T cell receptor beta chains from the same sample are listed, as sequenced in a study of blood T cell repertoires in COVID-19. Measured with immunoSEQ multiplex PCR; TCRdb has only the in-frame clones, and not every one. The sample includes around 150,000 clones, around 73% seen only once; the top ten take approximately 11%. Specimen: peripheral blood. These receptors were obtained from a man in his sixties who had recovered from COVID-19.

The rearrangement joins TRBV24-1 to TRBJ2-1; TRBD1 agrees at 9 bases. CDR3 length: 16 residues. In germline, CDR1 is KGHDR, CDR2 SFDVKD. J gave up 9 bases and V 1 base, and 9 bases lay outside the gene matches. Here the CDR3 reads CATSDFGQGQDGEQFF. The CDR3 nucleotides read TGTGCCACCAGTGATTTTGGACAGGGGCAGGATGGTGAGCAGTTCTTC.

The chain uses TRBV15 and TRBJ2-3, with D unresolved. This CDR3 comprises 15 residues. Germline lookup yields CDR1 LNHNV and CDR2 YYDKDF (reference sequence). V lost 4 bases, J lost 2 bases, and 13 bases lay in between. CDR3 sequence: CATSKMSVVTDTQYF. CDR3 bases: TGTGCCACCAGCAAGATGTCAGTGGTCACAGATACGCAGTATTTT. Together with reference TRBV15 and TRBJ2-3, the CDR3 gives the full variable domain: DAMVIQNPRYQVTQFGKPVTLSCSQTLNHNVMYWYQQKSSQAPKLLFHYYDKDFNNEADTPDNFQSRRPNTSFCFLDIRSPGLGDTAMYLCATSKMSVVTDTQYFGPGTRLTVL.

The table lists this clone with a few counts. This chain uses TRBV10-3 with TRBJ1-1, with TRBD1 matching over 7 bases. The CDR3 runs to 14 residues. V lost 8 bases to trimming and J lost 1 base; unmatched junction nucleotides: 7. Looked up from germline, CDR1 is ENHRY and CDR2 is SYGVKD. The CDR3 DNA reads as TGTGCCATCTCCCGGGACAGTGGGAACACTGAAGCTTTCTTT. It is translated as CAISRDSGNTEAFF.

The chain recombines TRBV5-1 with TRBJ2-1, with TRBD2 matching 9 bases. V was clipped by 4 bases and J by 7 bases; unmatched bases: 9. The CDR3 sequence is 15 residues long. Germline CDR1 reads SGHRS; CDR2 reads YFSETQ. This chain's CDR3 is CASSRTGTSLNEQFF. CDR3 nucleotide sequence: TGCGCCAGCAGCCGTACCGGGACTAGCTTGAATGAGCAGTTCTTC.

The CDR3 loop is CASSETGELNQPQHF. DNA for the CDR3: TGTGCCAGCAGCGAAACAGGCGAACTCAATCAGCCCCAGCATTTT. The chain has TRBV3-1 (or the pseudogene TRBV3-2) and TRBJ1-5, with D possibly TRBD1 on 5 matching bases. The CDR3 consists of 15 residues. The V end was cut by 5 bases, the J end by 3 bases, with 14 bases between. CDR1 is LGHDT, CDR2 YNNKEL, per germline (reference sequence).

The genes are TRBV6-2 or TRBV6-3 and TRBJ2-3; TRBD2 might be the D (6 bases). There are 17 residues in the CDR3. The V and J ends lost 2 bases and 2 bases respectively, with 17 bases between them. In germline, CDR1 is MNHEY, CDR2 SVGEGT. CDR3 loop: CASSYLPFSGFTDTQYF. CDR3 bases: TGTGCCAGCAGTTACCTTCCGTTTAGCGGATTCACAGATACGCAGTATTTT.

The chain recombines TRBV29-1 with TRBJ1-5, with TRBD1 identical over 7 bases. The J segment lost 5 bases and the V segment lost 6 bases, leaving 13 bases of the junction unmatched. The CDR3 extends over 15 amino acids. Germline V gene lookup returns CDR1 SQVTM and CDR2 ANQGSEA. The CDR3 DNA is TGCAGCGTGGCCTTCTCACAGGGGAGCGATCAGCCCCAGCATTTT. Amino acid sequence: CSVAFSQGSDQPQHF.

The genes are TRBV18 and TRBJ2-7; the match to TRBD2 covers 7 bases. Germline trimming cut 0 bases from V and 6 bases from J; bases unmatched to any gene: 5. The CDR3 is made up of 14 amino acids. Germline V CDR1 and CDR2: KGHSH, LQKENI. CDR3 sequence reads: CASSPPTGGGEQYF. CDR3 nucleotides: TGTGCCAGCTCACCACCAACGGGGGGTGGCGAGCAGTACTTC.

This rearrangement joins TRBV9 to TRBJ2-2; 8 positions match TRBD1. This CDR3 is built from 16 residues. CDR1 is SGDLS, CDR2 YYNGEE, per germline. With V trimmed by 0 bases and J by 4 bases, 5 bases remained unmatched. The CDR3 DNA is TGTGCCAGCAGCGTAGAGGACAGGGTCTCCACCGGGGAGCTGTTTTTT. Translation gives CASSVEDRVSTGELFF.

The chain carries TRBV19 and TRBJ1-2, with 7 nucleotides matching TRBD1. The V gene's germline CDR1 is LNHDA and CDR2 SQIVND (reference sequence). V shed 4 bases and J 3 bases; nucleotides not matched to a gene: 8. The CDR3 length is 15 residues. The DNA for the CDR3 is TGTGCCAGTAGTACCGACAGGGAAGGTGACTATGGCTACACCTTC. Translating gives CASSTDREGDYGYTF.

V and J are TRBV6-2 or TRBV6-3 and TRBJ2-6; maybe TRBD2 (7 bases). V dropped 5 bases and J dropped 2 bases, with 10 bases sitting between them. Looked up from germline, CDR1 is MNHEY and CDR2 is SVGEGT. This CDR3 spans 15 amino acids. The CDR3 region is CASSRGAAGANVLTF. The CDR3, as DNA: TGTGCCAGCAGTCGGGGGGCCGCTGGGGCCAACGTCCTGACTTTC.

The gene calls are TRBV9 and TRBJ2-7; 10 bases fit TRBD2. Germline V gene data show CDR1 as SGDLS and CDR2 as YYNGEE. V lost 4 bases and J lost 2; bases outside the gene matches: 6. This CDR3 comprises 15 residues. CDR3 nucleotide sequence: TGTGCCAGCAGCCCCCACAGCGGGGGGGCCTACGAGCAGTACTTC. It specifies CASSPHSGGAYEQYF.

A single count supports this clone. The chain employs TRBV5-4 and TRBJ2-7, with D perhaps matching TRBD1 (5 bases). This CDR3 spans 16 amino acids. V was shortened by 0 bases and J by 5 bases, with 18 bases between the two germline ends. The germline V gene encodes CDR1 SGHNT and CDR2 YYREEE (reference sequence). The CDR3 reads CASSLAHGQVNNEQYF. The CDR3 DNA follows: TGTGCCAGCAGCTTGGCCCATGGACAAGTGAACAACGAGCAGTACTTC. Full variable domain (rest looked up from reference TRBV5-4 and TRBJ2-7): ETGVTQSPTHLIKTRGQQVTLRCSSQSGHNTVSWYQQALGQGPQFIFQYYREEENGRGNFPPRFSGLQFPNYSSELNVNALELDDSALYLCASSLAHGQVNNEQYFGPGTRLTVT.

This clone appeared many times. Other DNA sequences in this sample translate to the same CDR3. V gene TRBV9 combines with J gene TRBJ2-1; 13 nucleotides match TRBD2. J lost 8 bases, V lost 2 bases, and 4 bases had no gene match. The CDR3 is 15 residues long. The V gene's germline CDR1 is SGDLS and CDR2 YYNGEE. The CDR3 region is CASSVGTSGIDEQFF. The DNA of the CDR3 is TGTGCCAGCAGCGTCGGGACTAGCGGGATAGATGAGCAGTTCTTC.

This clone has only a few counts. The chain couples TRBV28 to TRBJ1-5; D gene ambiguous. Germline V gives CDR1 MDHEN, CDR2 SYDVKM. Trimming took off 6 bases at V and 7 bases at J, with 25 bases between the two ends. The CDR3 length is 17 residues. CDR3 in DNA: TGTGCCAGCAGGGACCCCGGGGAGGGTATGGGTGGGCAGCCCCAGCATTTT. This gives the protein CASRDPGEGMGGQPQHF.

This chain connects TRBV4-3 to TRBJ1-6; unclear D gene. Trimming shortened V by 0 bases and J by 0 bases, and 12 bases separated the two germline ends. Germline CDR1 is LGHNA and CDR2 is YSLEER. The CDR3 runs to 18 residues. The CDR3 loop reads CASSQEVSGSSYNSPLHF. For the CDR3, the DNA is TGCGCCAGCAGCCAAGAAGTATCAGGCAGCTCCTATAATTCACCCCTCCACTTT.

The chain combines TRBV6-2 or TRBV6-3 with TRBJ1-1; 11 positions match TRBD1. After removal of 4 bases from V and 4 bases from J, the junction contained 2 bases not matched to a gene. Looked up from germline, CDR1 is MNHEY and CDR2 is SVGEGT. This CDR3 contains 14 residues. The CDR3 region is CASSWGQGVTEAFF. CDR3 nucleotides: TGTGCCAGCAGTTGGGGACAGGGGGTCACTGAAGCTTTCTTT.

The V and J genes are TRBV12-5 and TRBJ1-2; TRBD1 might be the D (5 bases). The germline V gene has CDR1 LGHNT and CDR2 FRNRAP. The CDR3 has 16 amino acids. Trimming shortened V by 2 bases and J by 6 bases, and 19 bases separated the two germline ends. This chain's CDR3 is CASGLQTGGVSNGYTF. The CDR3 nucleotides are TGTGCTAGTGGTTTGCAAACAGGCGGAGTGTCGAATGGCTACACCTTC.

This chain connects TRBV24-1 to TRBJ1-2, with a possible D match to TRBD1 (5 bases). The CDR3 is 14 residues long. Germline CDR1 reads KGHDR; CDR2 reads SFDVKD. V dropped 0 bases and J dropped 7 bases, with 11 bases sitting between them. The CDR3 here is CATSDLQSGGGYTF. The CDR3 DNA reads TGTGCCACCAGTGATTTGCAGTCGGGGGGTGGCTACACCTTC.

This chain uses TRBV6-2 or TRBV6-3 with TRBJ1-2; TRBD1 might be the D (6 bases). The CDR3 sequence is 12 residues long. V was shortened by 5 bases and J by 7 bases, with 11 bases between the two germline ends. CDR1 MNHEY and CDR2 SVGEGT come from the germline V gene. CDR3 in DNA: TGTGCCAGCAGTGCAGGGGTTATTGGCTACACCTTC. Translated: CASSAGVIGYTF.

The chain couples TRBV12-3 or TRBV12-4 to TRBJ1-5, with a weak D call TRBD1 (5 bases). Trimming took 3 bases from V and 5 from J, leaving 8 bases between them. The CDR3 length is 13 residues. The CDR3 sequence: CASSFWGDQPQHF. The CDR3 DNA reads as TGTGCCAGCAGTTTCTGGGGGGATCAGCCCCAGCATTTT.

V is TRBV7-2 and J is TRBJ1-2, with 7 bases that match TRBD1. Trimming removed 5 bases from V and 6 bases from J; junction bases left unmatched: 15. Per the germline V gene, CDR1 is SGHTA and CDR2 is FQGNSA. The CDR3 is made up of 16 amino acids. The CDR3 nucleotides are TGTGCCAGCAGCCCCGAAACGACAGGGAATGGGAATGGCTACACCTTC. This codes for CASSPETTGNGNGYTF.